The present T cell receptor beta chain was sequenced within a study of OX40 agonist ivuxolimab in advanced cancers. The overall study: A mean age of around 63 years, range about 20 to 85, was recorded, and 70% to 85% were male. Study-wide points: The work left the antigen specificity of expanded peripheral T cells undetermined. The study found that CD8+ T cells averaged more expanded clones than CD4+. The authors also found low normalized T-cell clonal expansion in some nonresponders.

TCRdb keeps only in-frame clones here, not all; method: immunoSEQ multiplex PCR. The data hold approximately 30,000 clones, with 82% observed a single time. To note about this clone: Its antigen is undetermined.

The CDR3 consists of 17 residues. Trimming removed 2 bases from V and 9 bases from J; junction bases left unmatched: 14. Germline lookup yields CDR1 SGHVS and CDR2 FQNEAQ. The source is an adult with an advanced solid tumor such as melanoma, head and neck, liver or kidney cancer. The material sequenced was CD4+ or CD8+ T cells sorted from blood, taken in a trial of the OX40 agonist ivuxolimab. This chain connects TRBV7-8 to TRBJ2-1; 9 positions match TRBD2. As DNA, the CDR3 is TGTGCCAGCAGCTTAACAGGCGGGGGGGTGAGTAGGGGTGAGCAGTTCTTC. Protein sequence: CASSLTGGGVSRGEQFF. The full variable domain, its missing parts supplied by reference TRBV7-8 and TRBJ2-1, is GAGVSQSPRYKVAKRGQDVALRCDPISGHVSLFWYQQALGQGPEFLTYFQNEAQLDKSGLPSDRFFAERPEGSVSTLKIQRTQQEDSAVYLCASSLTGGGVSRGEQFFGPGTRLTVL.